A selection of T cell receptor beta chains follows, all from one sample in a study of blood T cell repertoires in COVID-19. The assay was immunoSEQ multiplex PCR, and TCRdb's table has in-frame clones only and misses some. The table has 120,000 to 150,000 clones, over 60% seen once. The source material was peripheral blood. The receptors were sampled from a man in his fifties with acute or convalescent COVID-19. The CDR3 runs from the conserved cysteine through the conserved F or W. A D gene is named only where the DNA matches it firmly. Not every row has a clone size; where given, it reads once, few, many or a size class.

v_gene	d_gene	abundance	j_gene	CDR3nt	CDR3aa
TRBV20-1	.	.	TRBJ1-1	TGCAGTGCTAGTAAATCACAGTCAGACAGTGAAGCTTTCTTT	CSASKSQSDSEAFF
TRBV5-1	TRBD1	.	TRBJ2-1	TGCGCCAGCAGCTACGGACAGGATTACAATGAGCAGTTCTTC	CASSYGQDYNEQFF
TRBV18	.	once	TRBJ1-1	TGTGCCAGCTCACCACCGAGAGGCAGGGTTTTCACTGAAGCTTTCTTT	CASSPPRGRVFTEAFF
TRBV2	.	.	TRBJ1-4	TGTGCCAGCAGTGGGACATCTGGGGATGAAAAACTGTTTTTT	CASSGTSGDEKLFF
TRBV2	.	.	TRBJ1-5	TGTGCCAGCAGTGGGACAGACGGGCCCCAGCATTTT	CASSGTDGPQHF
TRBV7-9	TRBD2	.	TRBJ2-3	TGTGCCAGCAGCTCAAGACCACTAGCGGGGGGACCAGATACGCAGTATTTT	CASSSRPLAGGPDTQYF
TRBV28	TRBD1	.	TRBJ1-5	TGTGCCAGCAGTACAGGGGGAATGGACAATCAGCCCCAGCATTTT	CASSTGGMDNQPQHF
TRBV2	TRBD1	.	TRBJ1-1	TGTGCCAGCACCTGGGACAGGTCGAACACTGAAGCTTTCTTT	CASTWDRSNTEAFF
TRBV3-1/TRBV3-2	.	.	TRBJ1-3	TGTGCCAGCAGCCAAGATGTAGCCTCTGGAAACACCATATATTTT	CASSQDVASGNTIYF
TRBV18	TRBD2	few	TRBJ2-1	TGTGCCAGCTCACCAAGGCCAGCGGGGTCGTCCTACAATGAGCAGTTCTTC	CASSPRPAGSSYNEQFF
TRBV24-1	.	.	TRBJ1-2	TGTGCCACCAGTGAGCAGGGGTTCTATGGCTACACCTTC	CATSEQGFYGYTF
TRBV4-2	TRBD2	few	TRBJ2-3	TGTGCCAGCAGCCTCCCGGGGGCGGCTAGCGGGGGGTTAGATACGCAGTATTTT	CASSLPGAASGGLDTQYF
TRBV19	.	many	TRBJ1-4	TGTGCCAGTAGTACCCGAGGGGGTAATGAAAAACTGTTTTTT	CASSTRGGNEKLFF
TRBV15	.	.	TRBJ2-1	TGTGCCACCAGTCACGGGGGTAGTGACAATGAGCAGTTCTTC	CATSHGGSDNEQFF
TRBV5-1	TRBD2	.	TRBJ2-1	TGCGCCAGCAGCTTGGATACAACTAGCGGGGGGAGAAGTGAGCAGTTCTTC	CASSLDTTSGGRSEQFF
TRBV30	.	few	TRBJ1-1	TGTGCCTGGGCGGGAAGGGAGCAAGCTTTCTTT	CAWAGREQAFF
TRBV5-8	TRBD1	few	TRBJ2-7	TGTGCCAGCAGCACCGGACAGGGGGCTTACGAGCAGTACTTC	CASSTGQGAYEQYF
TRBV6-6	.	.	TRBJ2-5	TGTGCCAGCAGTCGCGGGGAGACCCAGTACTTC	CASSRGETQYF
TRBV5-4	.	once	TRBJ2-5	TGTGCCAGCAGCTTGGACTACCAAGAGACCCAGTACTTC	CASSLDYQETQYF
TRBV6-5	TRBD1	.	TRBJ1-2	TGTGCCAGCAGTTCCGCGGGACAGGGCATAAGACATGGCTACACCTTC	CASSSAGQGIRHGYTF
TRBV3-1/TRBV3-2	TRBD1	.	TRBJ1-2	TGTGCCAGCAGCGTTACAGGGGGCGGTGGCTACACCTTC	CASSVTGGGGYTF
TRBV18	.	.	TRBJ1-1	TGTGCCAGCTCACCACCCCTCGGGGTAGGGACTGAAGCTTTCTTT	CASSPPLGVGTEAFF